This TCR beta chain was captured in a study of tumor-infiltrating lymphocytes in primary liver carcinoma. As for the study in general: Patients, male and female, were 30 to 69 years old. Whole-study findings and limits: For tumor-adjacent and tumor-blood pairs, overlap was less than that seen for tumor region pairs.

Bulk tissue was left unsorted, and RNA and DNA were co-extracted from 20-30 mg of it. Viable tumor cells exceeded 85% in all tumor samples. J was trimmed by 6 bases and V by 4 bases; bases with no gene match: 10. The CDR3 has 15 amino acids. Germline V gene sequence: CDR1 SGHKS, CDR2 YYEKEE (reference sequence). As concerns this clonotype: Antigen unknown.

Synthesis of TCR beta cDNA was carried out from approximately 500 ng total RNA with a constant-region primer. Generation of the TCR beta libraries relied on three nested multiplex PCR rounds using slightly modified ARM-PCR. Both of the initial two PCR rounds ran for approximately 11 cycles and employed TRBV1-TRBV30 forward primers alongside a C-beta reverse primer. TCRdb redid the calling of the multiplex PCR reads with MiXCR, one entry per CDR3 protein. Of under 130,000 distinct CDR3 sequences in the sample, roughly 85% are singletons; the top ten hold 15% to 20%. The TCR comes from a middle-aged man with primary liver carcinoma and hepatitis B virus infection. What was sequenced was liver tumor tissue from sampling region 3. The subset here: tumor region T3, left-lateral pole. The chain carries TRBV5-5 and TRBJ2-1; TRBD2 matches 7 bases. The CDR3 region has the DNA TGTGCCAGCAGCCCATCGAGCGGGATATCCAATGAGCAGTTCTTC. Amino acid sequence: CASSPSSGISNEQFF.